The rows below give T cell receptor beta chains drawn from one sample of a study of response to subunit inactivated influenza vaccine. From the RT-PCR reads, TCRdb called clonotypes with MiXCR, one entry per CDR3 protein. Of about 650,000 distinct CDR3 sequences in the sample, about a sixth were seen once. The specimen comprised PBMCs from blood, sampled 12 days after vaccination. These receptor sequences come from a man between 45 and 60 years old who received an inactivated influenza vaccine. Each CDR3 is given without its conserved first and last residue. A D gene is named only where the DNA matches it firmly.

13 | TRBV28 | - | ASSSGAGVVGTQY
12 | TRBV29-1 | - | SVEITGRIYEQF
10 | TRBV29-1 | - | SVRERSGELF
12 | TRBV12-3/TRBV12-4 | - | ASSLFSGDETQY
12 | TRBV11-3 | TRBD2 | ASSPGGNSYEQY
12 | TRBV6-1 | TRBD1 | ASKTNRGSYEQY
13 | TRBV20-1 | TRBD2 | SARVDLAGGVTQY
14 | TRBV4-3 | - | ASSQESSSGANVLT
15 | TRBV12-5 | - | ASGIDYERHSYNEQF
11 | TRBV29-1 | - | SVARYRLTEAF
13 | TRBV6-2/TRBV6-3 | TRBD2 | ASSFASGRANEQF
13 | TRBV12-3/TRBV12-4 | TRBD2 | ASSSPSGGLETQY
9 | TRBV20-1 | - | SADLTDTQY
13 | TRBV13 | - | ASSLVTGFRETQY
11 | TRBV25-1 | TRBD1 | APDRGSRNEQF
13 | TRBV12-3/TRBV12-4 | - | ASSLKGPYNSPLH
13 | TRBV14 | - | ASSSIQGMNTEAF
13 | TRBV19 | TRBD2 | ASRRAGGSYNEQF
13 | TRBV5-1 | - | ASSSHPGQQETQY
15 | TRBV20-1 | - | SARDRQLTQSNQPQH
11 | TRBV29-1 | TRBD2 | SVAGTRVEAQY
11 | TRBV4-2 | TRBD2 | ASSPHSSGEQF
12 | TRBV29-1 | - | SVAIGTNTGELF
10 | TRBV12-3/TRBV12-4 | - | ASSFGGETQY
13 | TRBV3-1 | TRBD1 | ASSHKDRVYNEQF
15 | TRBV11-2 | - | ASSILVSLSGANVLT